This paragraph covers one TCR beta chain sequence. Its antigen is not identified. Trimming stripped 0 bases from V and 8 bases from J, with 17 bases between. Germline CDR1 SGHVS, CDR2 FQNEAQ. The CDR3 has 16 amino acids. The repertoire was sequenced with immunoSEQ multiplex PCR; TCRdb's copy has only in-frame clones and lacks some. The sample holds 75,000 to 100,000 clones, roughly 76% seen once. In every patient, relapse followed autologous stem cell transplantation, while exposure to brentuximab vedotin differed. The sample belongs to a study of PD-1 blockade in classical Hodgkin lymphoma. Study in general: The patients were dosed with nivolumab 3 mg/kg, infused intravenously every 2 weeks.

Overall study results and limits: It was CD4+ TCR diversity, not CD8+, that rose significantly by C4D1. Repertoire differences lack defined causes, possibly disease activity or prior therapy. Some patients began nivolumab under 1 year after ASCT. These patients were excluded from later analyses.

The rearrangement links TRBV7-8 to TRBJ2-1; the D gene could be TRBD1 or TRBD2 (6 bases each). The origin of this receptor is a human donor with classical Hodgkin lymphoma. Sequenced here: peripheral blood mononuclear cells (PBMCs), sampled before the second cycle of nivolumab. CDR3 in amino acids: CASSLAGGGKEYEQFF. CDR3 nucleotide sequence: TGTGCCAGCAGCTTAGCGGGGGGCGGGAAGGAGTATGAGCAGTTCTTC.